The 3 T cell receptor beta chains below were found in one sample sequenced in a study of CD8 T cells in Susac syndrome (dated by TCRdb to the late 2010s). Preparation of the library involved the immunoSEQ multiplex PCR assay. RNA was extracted with the RNeasy kit and about 0.45 to 1 ug was reverse transcribed using random hexamers. The public sequencing data were trimmed at Q25 with fastp and processed into clonotypes with MiXCR by TCRdb, which kept only in-frame beta chains. CDR3 protein sequences are deduplicated, and each keeps its most common genes and DNA. The sample records roughly 130,000 distinct CDR3 sequences, about 96% of which are singletons. The top ten clonotypes cover around 0.12% of the sample. The sequencing sample was made of CD4+ T cells from PBMCs. Receptors originate from a human donor in good health.

The chain is built from TRBV7-2 and TRBJ2-7; TRBD1 is a possible D gene (6 bases). The germline gives CDR1 SGHTA, CDR2 FQGNSA. Trimming pared 5 bases from V and 7 bases from J, leaving 21 bases between. The CDR3 spans 15 residues. The CDR3 region has the DNA TGTGCCAGCAGCCCGGTTCAAATCTCCCAGGGGGAGCAGTACTTC. This codes for CASSPVQISQGEQYF. The variable domain in full, with the rest retrieved from reference TRBV7-2 and TRBJ2-7, is GAGVSQSPSNKVTEKGKDVELRCDPISGHTALYWYRQSLGQGLEFLIYFQGNSAPDKSGLPSDRFSAERTGGSVSTLTIQRTQQEDSAVYLCASSPVQISQGEQYFGPGTRLTVT.

The CDR3 coding sequence is TGTGCCAGCAGCTTAGTAATGGGGAACACTGAAGCTTTCTTT. Its translation is CASSLVMGNTEAFF. V and J are TRBV7-9 and TRBJ1-1; D ambiguous. The CDR3 is made up of 14 amino acids. V was cut by 1 base and J by 1 base, with 7 bases left in between. Germline V gene data show CDR1 as SEHNR and CDR2 as FQNEAQ (reference sequence).

The CDR3 DNA sequence: TGTGCCAGCAGCTTAACGAGCTCGACAGACGAGCAGTACTTC. It specifies CASSLTSSTDEQYF. The chain couples TRBV7-2 to TRBJ2-7, with TRBD1 as a possible D gene (5 bases). The CDR3 is made up of 14 amino acids. V lost 2 bases to trimming and J lost 5 bases, with 13 bases between them. Germline V gene sequence: CDR1 SGHTA, CDR2 FQGNSA.